This TCR beta chain was obtained from a study of monozygotic twins with inflammatory bowel disease. Study conclusions and caveats: Distinction of different T cell subtypes was not possible. The sharing of clonotypes with others was lower in IBD patients than in healthy twins, especially with disease activity. Patients with IBD had less TCRbeta diversity (inverse Simpson) than their healthy co-twins.

As regards this clonotype: Antigen specificity is unknown.

Each of TCRalpha and TCRbeta cDNA went through two nested PCRs, lasting about 15 and 9 cycles. TCRdb reprocessed the 5' RACE reads and keeps a single row for each CDR3 protein, giving no DNA. This sample's clone table lists over 110,000 distinct CDR3 sequences. The CDR3 extends over 19 amino acids. The chain carries TRBV21-1 and TRBJ2-3; TCRdb gives TRBD2 as the D gene, but with no DNA this cannot be confirmed. TRBV21-1 is a pseudogene. The sequencing sample was made of blood. The sequence derives from a human donor with ulcerative colitis or Crohn's disease, or a healthy co-twin of an affected twin (not recorded which). The CDR3 loop reads CASSKMRLAVRPSTDTQYF.